The clone carrying this T cell receptor beta chain was counted between two and nine times. This CDR3 contains 13 residues. CDR1 and CDR2 (germline): MNHEY, SVGEGT. V lost 0 bases to trimming and J lost 4 bases, with 4 bases between them. Time point noted: sample taken at primary tumor resection. Whole RNA came from tumor, nontumor lung or frozen PBMC and was sequenced without being sorted. These data are taken from a study of spatial heterogeneity in lung cancer. At the level of the study: Every unique TCR and UMI combination, on average, appeared more than ten times in raw reads.

Using its own MiXCR run on the 5' RACE reads, TCRdb lists one record per CDR3 protein. Among about 92,000 distinct CDR3 sequences, approximately 12% were seen once, and the ten largest hold over 40%. The sequencing here drew on PBMCs, taken at surgery. The sequence was collected from a male donor with early-stage non-small cell lung cancer. This chain links TRBV6-2 or TRBV6-3 with TRBJ1-3; D uncertain. CDR3 region: CASSYSAGNTIYF. The DNA of the CDR3 is TGTGCCAGCAGTTACTCCGCCGGAAACACCATATATTTT.